Below are 4 T cell receptor beta chains sequenced from a single sample in a study of blood T cell repertoires in COVID-19. Clones were read by immunoSEQ multiplex PCR, and TCRdb kept only the in-frame ones, dropping some. This table holds roughly 200,000 clones, about 86% found once. The sequencing sample was made of peripheral blood. Receptors originate from a man aged 45-65 years with active or convalescent COVID-19.

The rearrangement uses TRBV6-1 and TRBJ1-3; no definite D call. CDR1 and CDR2 (germline): MNHNS, SASEGT. The CDR3 spans 16 residues. The V end lost 4 bases, the J end lost 0 bases, and 13 bases lay between the germline ends. CDR3 in amino acids: CASSVAPGSSGNTIYF. The CDR3 nucleotides read TGTGCCAGCAGTGTGGCCCCGGGGAGCTCTGGAAACACCATATATTTT.

This chain connects TRBV19 to TRBJ2-7; 7 bases align to TRBD1. CDR3 size: 12 residues. CDR1 and CDR2 from the germline V gene are LNHDA and SQIVND (reference sequence). After removal of 1 base from V and 11 bases from J, the junction contained 5 bases not matched to a gene. This chain's CDR3 is CASSIAQGEKYF. The CDR3 DNA sequence: TGTGCCAGTAGTATAGCGCAGGGGGAGAAGTACTTC.

The genes are TRBV29-1 and TRBJ1-3, with 7 positions matching TRBD1. The germline gives CDR1 SQVTM, CDR2 ANQGSEA. The trim removed 4 bases at V and 8 bases at J, leaving 8 bases unmatched. The CDR3 spans 13 residues. The CDR3 reads CSVGEGGADTIYF. CDR3 DNA sequence: TGCAGCGTTGGTGAAGGGGGCGCGGACACCATATATTTT.

The chain employs TRBV5-6 and TRBJ2-5, with 9 bases lining up with TRBD1. Germline V lookup: CDR1 SGHDT, CDR2 YYEEEE. The V gene end was trimmed by 4 bases and the J gene end by 1 base; junction bases not matched to a gene: 5. The CDR3 is 15 amino acids. The CDR3 reads CASSRRDRVQETQYF. The CDR3, as DNA: TGTGCCAGCAGCCGCCGGGACAGGGTCCAAGAGACCCAGTACTTC.